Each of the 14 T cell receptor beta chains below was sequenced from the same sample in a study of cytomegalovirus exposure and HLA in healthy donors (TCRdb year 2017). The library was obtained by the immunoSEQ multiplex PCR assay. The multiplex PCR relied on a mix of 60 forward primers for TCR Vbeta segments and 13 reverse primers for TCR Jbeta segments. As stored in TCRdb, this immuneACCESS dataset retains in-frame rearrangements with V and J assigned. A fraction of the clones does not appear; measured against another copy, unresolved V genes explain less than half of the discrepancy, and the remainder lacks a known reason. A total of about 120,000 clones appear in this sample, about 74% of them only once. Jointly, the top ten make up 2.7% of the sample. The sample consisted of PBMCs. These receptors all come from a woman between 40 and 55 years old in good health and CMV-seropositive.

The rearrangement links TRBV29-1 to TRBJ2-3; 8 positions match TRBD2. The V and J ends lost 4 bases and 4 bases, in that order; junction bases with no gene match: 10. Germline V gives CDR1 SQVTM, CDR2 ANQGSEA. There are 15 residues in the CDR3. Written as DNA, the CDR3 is TGCAGCGTTGGGACCCGAGCGGGAGCGGCAGATACGCAGTATTTT. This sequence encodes CSVGTRAGAADTQYF.

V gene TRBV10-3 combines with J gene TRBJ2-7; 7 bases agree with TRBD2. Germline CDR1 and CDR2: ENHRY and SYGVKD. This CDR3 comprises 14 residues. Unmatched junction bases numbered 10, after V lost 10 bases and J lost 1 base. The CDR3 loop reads CATMGGGISYEQYF. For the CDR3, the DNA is TGTGCCACCATGGGGGGAGGGATTTCCTACGAGCAGTACTTC.

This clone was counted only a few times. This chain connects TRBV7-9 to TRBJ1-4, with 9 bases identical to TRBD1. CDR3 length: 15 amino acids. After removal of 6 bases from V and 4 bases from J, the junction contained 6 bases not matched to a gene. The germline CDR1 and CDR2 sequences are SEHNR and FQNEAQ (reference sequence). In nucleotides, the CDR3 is TGTGCCAGCAGATCTACAGGGGGCGATAATGAAAAACTGTTTTTT. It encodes CASRSTGGDNEKLFF.

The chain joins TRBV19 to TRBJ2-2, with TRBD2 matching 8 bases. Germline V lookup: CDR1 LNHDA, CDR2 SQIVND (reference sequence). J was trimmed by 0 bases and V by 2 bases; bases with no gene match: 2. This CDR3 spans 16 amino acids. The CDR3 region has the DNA TGTGCCAGTAGTATACGAGCGGGAGCGAACACCGGGGAGCTGTTTTTT. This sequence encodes CASSIRAGANTGELFF.

CDR3 sequence reads: CASSVRLEYTEAFF. DNA of the CDR3: TGTGCCAGCAGTGTGAGGTTAGAGTACACTGAAGCTTTCTTT. The gene calls are TRBV6-1 and TRBJ1-1; D ambiguous. V was clipped by 4 bases and J by 3 bases, with 12 bases between them. The CDR3 totals 14 residues. CDR1 and CDR2 from the germline V gene are MNHNS and SASEGT.

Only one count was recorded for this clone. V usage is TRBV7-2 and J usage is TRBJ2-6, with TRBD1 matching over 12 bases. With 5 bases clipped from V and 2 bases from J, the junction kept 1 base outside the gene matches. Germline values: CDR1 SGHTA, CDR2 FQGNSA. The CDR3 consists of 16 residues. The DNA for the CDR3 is TGTGCCAGCAGCCGGGACAGGGGGCCTGGGGCCAACGTCCTGACTTTC. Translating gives CASSRDRGPGANVLTF.

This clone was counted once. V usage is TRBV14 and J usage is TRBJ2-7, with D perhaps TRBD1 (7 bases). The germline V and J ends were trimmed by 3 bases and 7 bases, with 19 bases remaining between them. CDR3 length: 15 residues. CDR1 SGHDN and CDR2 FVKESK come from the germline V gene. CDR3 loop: CASSHESRGDLEQYF. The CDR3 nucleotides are TGTGCCAGCAGCCATGAGTCCAGGGGGGACTTGGAGCAGTACTTC.

The CDR3 here is CASSPQAGGLDEQFF. The CDR3 DNA is TGTGCCAGCAGCCCCCAAGCGGGGGGGCTTGATGAGCAGTTCTTC. The chain joins TRBV9 to TRBJ2-1; 10 positions agree with TRBD2. The CDR3 is 15 amino acids. The germline CDR1 and CDR2 sequences are SGDLS and YYNGEE. V dropped 4 bases and J dropped 8; count of bases not matched to a gene: 9.

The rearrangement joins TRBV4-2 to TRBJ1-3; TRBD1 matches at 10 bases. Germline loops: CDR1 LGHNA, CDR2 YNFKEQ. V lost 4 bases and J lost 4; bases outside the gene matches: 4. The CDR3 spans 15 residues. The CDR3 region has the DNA TGTGCCAGCAGCCGCGACAGGGGGCTCGGAAACACCATATATTTT. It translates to CASSRDRGLGNTIYF.

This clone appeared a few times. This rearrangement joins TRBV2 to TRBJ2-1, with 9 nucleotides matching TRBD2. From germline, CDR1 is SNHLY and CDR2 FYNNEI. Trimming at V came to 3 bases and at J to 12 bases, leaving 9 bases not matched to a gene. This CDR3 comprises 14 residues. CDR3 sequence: CASSERGGALWQFF. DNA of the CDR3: TGTGCCAGCAGTGAGCGGGGGGGGGCATTGTGGCAGTTCTTC.

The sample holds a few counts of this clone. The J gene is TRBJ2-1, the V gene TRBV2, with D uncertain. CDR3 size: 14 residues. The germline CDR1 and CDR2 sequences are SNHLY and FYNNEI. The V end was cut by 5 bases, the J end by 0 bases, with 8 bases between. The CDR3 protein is CASSRLSSYNEQFF. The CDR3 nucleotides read TGTGCCAGCAGTCGACTCAGCTCCTACAATGAGCAGTTCTTC.

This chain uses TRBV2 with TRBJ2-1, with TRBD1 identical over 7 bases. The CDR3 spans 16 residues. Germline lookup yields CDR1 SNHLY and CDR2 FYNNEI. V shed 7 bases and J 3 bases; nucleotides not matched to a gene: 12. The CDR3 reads CASTDRTGRYYNEQFF. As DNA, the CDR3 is TGTGCCAGCACCGACAGGACAGGTCGGTACTACAATGAGCAGTTCTTC.

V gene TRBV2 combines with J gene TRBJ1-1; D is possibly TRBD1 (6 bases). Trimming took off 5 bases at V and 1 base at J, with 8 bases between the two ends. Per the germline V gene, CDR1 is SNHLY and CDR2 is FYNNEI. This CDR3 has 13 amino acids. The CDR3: CASSPTGNTEAFF. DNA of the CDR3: TGTGCCAGCAGTCCGACAGGGAACACTGAAGCTTTCTTT.

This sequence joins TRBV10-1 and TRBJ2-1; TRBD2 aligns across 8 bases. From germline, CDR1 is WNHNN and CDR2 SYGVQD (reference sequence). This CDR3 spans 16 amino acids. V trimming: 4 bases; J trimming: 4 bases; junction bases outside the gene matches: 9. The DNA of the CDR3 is TGCGCCAGCAGTGCGGACGGAGGCGGGGGGTACAATGAGCAGTTCTTC. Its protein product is CASSADGGGGYNEQFF.